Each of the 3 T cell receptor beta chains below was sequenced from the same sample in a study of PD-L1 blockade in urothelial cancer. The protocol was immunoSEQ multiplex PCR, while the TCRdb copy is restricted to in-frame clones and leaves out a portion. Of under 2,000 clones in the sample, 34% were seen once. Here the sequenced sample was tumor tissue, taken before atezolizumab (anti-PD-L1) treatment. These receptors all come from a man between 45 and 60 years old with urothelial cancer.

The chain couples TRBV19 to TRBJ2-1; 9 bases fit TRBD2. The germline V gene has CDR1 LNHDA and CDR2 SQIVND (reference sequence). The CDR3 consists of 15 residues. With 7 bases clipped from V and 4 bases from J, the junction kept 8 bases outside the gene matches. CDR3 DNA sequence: TGTGCCAGTAATTTAGCGGGAGCCCAATACAATGAGCAGTTCTTC. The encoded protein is CASNLAGAQYNEQFF.

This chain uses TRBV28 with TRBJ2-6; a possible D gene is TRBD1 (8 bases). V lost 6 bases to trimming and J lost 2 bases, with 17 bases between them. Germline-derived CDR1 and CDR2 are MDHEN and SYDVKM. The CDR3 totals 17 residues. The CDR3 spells CASSLYRGGPGANVLTF. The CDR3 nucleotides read TGTGCCAGCAGCCTCTACAGGGGGGGTCCTGGGGCCAACGTCCTGACTTTC.

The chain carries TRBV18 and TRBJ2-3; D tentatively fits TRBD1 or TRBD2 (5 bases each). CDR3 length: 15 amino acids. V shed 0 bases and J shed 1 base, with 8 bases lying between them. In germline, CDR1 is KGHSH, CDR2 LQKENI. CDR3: CASSPPGRGTDTQYF. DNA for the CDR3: TGTGCCAGCTCACCACCGGGACGCGGCACAGATACGCAGTATTTT.